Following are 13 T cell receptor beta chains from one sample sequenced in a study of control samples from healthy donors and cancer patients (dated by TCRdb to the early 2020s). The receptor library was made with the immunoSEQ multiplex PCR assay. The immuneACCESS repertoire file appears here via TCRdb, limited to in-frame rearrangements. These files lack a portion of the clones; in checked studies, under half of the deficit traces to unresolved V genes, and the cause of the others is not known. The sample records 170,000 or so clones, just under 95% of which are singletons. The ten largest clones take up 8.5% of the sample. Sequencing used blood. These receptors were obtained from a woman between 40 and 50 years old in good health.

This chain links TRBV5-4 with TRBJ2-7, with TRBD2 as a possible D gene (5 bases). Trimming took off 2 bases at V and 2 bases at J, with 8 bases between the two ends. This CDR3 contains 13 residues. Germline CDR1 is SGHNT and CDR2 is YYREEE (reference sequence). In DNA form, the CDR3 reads TGTGCCAGCAGCTTCGGCGGGCCCTACGAGCAGTACTTC. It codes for CASSFGGPYEQYF.

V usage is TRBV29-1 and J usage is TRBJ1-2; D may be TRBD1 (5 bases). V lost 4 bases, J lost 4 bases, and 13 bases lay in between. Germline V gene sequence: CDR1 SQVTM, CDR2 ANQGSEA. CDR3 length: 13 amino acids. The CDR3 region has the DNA TGCAGCGTTGCGGGGACGCGGGGCTATGGCTACACCTTC. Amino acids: CSVAGTRGYGYTF. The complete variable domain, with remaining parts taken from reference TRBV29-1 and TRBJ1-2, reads SAVISQKPSRDICQRGTSLTIQCQVDSQVTMMFWYRQQPGQSLTLIATANQGSEATYESGFVIDKFPISRPNLTFSTLTVSNMSPEDSSIYLCSVAGTRGYGYTFGSGTRLTVV.

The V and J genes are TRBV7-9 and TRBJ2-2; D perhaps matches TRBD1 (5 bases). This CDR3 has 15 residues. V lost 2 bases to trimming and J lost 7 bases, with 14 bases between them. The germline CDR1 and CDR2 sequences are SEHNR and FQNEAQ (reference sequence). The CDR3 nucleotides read TGTGCCAGCAGCTTACTCGCCCCAGGGATCGGGGAGCTGTTTTTT. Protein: CASSLLAPGIGELFF.

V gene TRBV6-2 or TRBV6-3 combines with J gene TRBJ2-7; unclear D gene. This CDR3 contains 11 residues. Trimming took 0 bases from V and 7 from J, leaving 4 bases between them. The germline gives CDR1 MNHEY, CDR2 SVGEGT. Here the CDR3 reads CASSYSREQYF. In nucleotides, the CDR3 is TGTGCCAGCAGTTACTCGAGGGAGCAGTACTTC.

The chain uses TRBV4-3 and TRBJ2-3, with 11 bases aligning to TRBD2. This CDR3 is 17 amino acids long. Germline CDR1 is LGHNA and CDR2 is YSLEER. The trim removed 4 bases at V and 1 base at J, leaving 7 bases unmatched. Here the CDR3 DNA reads TGCGCCAGCAGCCCCTCTCAGACTAGCGGGGGCACAGATACGCAGTATTTT. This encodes CASSPSQTSGGTDTQYF.

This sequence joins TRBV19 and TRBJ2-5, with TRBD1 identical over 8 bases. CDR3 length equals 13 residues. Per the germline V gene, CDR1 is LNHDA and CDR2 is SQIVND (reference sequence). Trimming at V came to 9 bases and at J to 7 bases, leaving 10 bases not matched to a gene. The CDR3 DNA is TGTGCCAGCACTGGACAGGGCGGTAGGACCCAGTACTTC. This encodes CASTGQGGRTQYF.

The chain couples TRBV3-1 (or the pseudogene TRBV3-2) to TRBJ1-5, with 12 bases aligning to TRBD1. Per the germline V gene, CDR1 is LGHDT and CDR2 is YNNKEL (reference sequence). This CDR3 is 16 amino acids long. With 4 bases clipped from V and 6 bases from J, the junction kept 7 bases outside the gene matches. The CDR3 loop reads CASSLAGQGATQPQHF. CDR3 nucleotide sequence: TGTGCCAGCAGCCTAGCGGGACAGGGGGCTACTCAGCCCCAGCATTTT.

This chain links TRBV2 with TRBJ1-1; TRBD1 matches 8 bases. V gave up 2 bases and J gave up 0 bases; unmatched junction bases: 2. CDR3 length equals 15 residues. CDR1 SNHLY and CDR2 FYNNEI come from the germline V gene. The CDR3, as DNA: TGTGCCAGCAGTGAACAGGGGGCCTTGAACACTGAAGCTTTCTTT. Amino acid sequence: CASSEQGALNTEAFF.

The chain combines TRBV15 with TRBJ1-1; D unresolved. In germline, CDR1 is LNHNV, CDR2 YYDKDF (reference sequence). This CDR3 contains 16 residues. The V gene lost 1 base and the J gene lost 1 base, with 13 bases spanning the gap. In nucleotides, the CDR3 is TGTGCCACCAGCAGAGGTGTGGGAGCCCAGAACACTGAAGCTTTCTTT. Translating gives CATSRGVGAQNTEAFF.

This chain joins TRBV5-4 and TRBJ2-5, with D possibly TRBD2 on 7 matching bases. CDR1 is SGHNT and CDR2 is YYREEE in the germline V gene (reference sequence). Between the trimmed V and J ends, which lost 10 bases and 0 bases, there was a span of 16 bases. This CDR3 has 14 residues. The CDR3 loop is CALKGGEYQETQYF. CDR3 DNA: TGTGCCCTCAAAGGGGGGGAGTACCAAGAGACCCAGTACTTC.

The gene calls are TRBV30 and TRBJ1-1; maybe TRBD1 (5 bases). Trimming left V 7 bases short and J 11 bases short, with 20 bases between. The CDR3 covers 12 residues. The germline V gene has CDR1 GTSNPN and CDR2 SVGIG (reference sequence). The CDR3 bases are TGTGCCTCGGACAACGAGGGGTTTCGGGCTTTCTTT. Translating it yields CASDNEGFRAFF.

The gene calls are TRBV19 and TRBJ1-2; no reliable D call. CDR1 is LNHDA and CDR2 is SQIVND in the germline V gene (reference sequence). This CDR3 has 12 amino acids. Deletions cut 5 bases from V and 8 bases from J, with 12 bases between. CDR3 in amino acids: CASSLAGGGYTF. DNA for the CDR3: TGTGCCAGTAGTTTAGCAGGCGGGGGCTACACCTTC.

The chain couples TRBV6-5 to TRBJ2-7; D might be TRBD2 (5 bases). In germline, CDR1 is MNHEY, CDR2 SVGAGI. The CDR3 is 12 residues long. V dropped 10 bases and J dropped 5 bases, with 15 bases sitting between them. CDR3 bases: TGTGCCACGACACGGGGTTCTAACGAGCAGTACTTC. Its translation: CATTRGSNEQYF.